This T cell receptor (beta chain) stems from a study of T cell repertoires in cytomegalovirus infection. For the study at large: Newly reported HLA-C-restricted and thoroughly characterized HLA-B-restricted CMV epitopes were employed. CMV infection plus the matching HLA type was flagged by public TCR beta signatures.

TCRdb called the reads again in MiXCR, with one record for every CDR3 protein. The profile shows about 110,000 distinct CDR3 sequences, 30% of them singletons. This clonotype was counted many times. Its antigen remains unknown. General observations from the study: CMV carriers having the relevant HLA were flagged by cumulative public TCR beta family frequency.

The clonotype comes from a human donor in good health (CMV status not recorded). Some clones in this sample may be carry-over from other donors' samples. Sequenced material: CD8+ T cells from cultured PBMCs, taken from culture after CMV antigen stimulation.

The DNA for the CDR3 is TGTGCCAGCAGTTTAATGCCCAGGGAGGGACTCAATCAGCCCCAGCATTTT. Translation: CASSLMPREGLNQPQHF. V is TRBV12-3 or TRBV12-4 and J is TRBJ1-5; possible D gene TRBD1, 5 bases. Trimming removed 2 bases at V and 3 bases at J, with 17 bases between. The CDR3 covers 17 residues.